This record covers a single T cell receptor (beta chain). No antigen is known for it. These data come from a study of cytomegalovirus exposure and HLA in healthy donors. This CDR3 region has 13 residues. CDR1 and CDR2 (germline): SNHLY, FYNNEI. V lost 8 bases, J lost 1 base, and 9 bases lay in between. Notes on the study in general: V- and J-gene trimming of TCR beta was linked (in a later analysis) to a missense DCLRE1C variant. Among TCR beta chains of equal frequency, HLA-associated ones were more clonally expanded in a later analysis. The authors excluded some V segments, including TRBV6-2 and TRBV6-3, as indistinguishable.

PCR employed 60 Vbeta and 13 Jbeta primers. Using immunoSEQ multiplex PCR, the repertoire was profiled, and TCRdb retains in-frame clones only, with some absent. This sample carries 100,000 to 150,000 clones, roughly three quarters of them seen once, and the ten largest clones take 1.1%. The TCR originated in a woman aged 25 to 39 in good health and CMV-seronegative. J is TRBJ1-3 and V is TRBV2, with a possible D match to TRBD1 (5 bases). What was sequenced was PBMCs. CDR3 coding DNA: TGTGCCAGCCGACAGTCTTCTGGAAACACCATATATTTT. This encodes CASRQSSGNTIYF.